The sequence of this T cell receptor (beta chain) was determined in a study of shared clonotypes between healthy human individuals (dated by TCRdb to 2018 to 2021). General notes on the study: The cohort comprised two women and a few men aged 18 to 49 years. For each donor, three plates each were used for CD4 naive and CD4 memory, two plates were used for CD8 naive, and one plate was used for CD8 memory. To estimate repertoire size and how much clonotype sharing occurs between individuals, the study deeply sequenced the blood TCR repertoires of several healthy adults. To increase sequencing depth and limit assay-specific biases, different laboratories used diverse techniques to prepare libraries and sequence TCR repertoires. Per donor, leukapheresis produced somewhere between about 0.85 and 10 billion PBMCs. Results the study describes overall, beyond this receptor: Compared with non-shared clonotypes, clonotypes shared by all four sorted-subset donors had higher generation probabilities. Naive subsets generally had larger estimated clonotype richness than memory subsets did. Approximately 5% of naive CD4, 3.5% of naive CD8, about 2.1% of memory CD4, and approximately 0.4% of memory CD8 clonotypes were shared across several donors. The genetic and exposure-history diversity represented was limited by the small number of donors. Sampling was limited to blood, and TCR repertoires in tissue likely differ from TCR repertoires in blood. Based on pairwise subsampling, the degree of clonotype sharing among donors was expected to be affected by sequencing depth. Incomplete sequencing was indicated by rarefaction of sorted-subset datasets, despite the large sequencing depth.

CD8 naive samples were CD45RO-negative cells positively selected for CCR7, giving a CD45RA+CCR7+ population that excluded TemRA cells. The donors were healthy, HIV-negative adults with no recently reported acute infections or vaccinations. All donors were Caucasian adults living in Nashville, Tennessee, USA. Blood was collected by leukapheresis, and PBMCs were isolated by Ficoll-Histopaque density gradient centrifugation and then cryopreserved in liquid nitrogen vapor phase. Analytical flow cytometry was used to check the purity and quantity of every magnetically sorted T cell population. From each sorted fraction, genomic DNA was isolated and quantified by UV absorbance on a Nanodrop 2000c. Based on the germline V gene (reference sequence), the CDR1 and CDR2 sequences are LNHNV and YYDKDF. Its CDR3 holds 16 amino acids, cysteine through phenylalanine. The DNA shown is the 48-base CDR3, in frame from base 1.

Using the deep immunoSEQ assay, multiplex PCR amplified TCR CDR3 regions from genomic DNA. Genomic DNA extracted from each cell subset was distributed evenly over all wells of several immunoSEQ 96-well plates, and each plate served as one replicate. For sorted subsets, about 0.2 ug genomic DNA, equal to approximately 30,000 T cell genomes, was loaded into each replicate PCR. The purified libraries were quantified using a Qubit 3.0 fluorometer, sized with a Bioanalyzer 2100, and then quantified again using the KAPA Library Quantification kit. Every immunoSEQ 96-well plate was sequenced on a dedicated single-read 150-cycle Illumina NextSeq 550 flow cell. In the source study's methods: The immunoSEQ output contained only junctional sequences without quality scores, so filtering could not match that applied to full-length reads. To assign V/J genes and CDR3, sequences were annotated against IMGT germline references using PyIR, a Python wrapper for IgBLAST v1.9. Reads with weak V/J assignments (E-value above 1e-6), missing CDR3, stop codons, out-of-frame junctions, or ambiguous translated residues were removed. A V3J clonotype was defined by an identical inferred V gene, J gene, and CDR3 amino acid sequence. Percentage overlap between repertoires was computed as shared unique clonotypes divided by the size of the smaller repertoire. Repertoire richness was assessed with RTK rarefaction, the Chao1 estimator, and Recon v2.1 estimates of unobserved clonotypes. Generation probabilities were computed with OLGA for all TCRbeta clonotypes obtained by the gDNA method from four donors. TCRdb limited this immuneACCESS table to in-frame rearrangements with V and J called. A share of clones is missing; checked studies link under half to unresolved V genes, and the rest is unexplained. V and J calls and clone size are those listed in that table; D and trimming were worked out from the DNA. The sample contains about 2 million clones, about 95% of them found a single time. The ten largest clones take up 0.85% to 1.2% of the sample.

Comments on this clone: The target of this receptor is not known. The germline gene is not matched at one end of the junction; a read error may be the cause.

This receptor chain uses TRBV15 and TRBJ2-3; 8 bases in the junction line up with TRBD2. Sequencing was done on a sample of naive CD8+ T cells sorted from blood. The meaning of the sample's cell subset or site label: CD45RA+CCR7+. The sequence derives from a man between 18 and 35 years old in good health. DNA sequence: TGTGCCACCAGCAGCCCACTAGCGGTGAGCACGGATACGCAGTATTTT. It encodes CATSSPLAVSTDTQYF.